These 17 T cell receptor beta chains share one sample of origin, sequenced in a study of shared clonotypes between healthy human individuals. Positive CCR7 selection of CD45RO-negative cells yielded the naive CD8 cells, and terminally differentiated effector memory CD45RA+ cells were excluded. TCRdb's copy holds only in-frame clones and misses some; the assay was immunoSEQ multiplex PCR. In the table there are about 580,000 clones, roughly 98% of which are singletons. The sequenced sample was naive CD8+ T cells sorted from blood. The receptors come from a man in his thirties or forties in good health.

This clone was observed a single time. Other DNA sequences in the same sample also yield this CDR3. The chain employs TRBV9 and TRBJ1-2, with D possibly matching TRBD1 (5 bases). Germline CDR1 reads SGDLS; CDR2 reads YYNGEE. The CDR3 sequence is 10 residues long. V was clipped by 7 bases and J by 8 bases, with 9 bases between them. CDR3 nucleotides: TGTGCCAGCTCGGGGCTCGGCTACACCTTC. Protein: CASSGLGYTF.

The rearrangement links TRBV14 to TRBJ2-2; 11 positions agree with TRBD2. This CDR3 comprises 19 residues. Trimming at V came to 5 bases and at J to 2 bases, leaving 13 bases not matched to a gene. The germline CDR1 and CDR2 sequences are SGHDN and FVKESK. CDR3 in amino acids: CASSFRPGLAAQNTGELFF. CDR3 coding DNA: TGTGCCAGCAGCTTCCGTCCGGGACTAGCGGCCCAAAACACCGGGGAGCTGTTTTTT. Full variable domain (outside the CDR3, taken from reference TRBV14 and TRBJ2-2): EAGVTQFPSHSVIEKGQTVTLRCDPISGHDNLYWYRRVMGKEIKFLLHFVKESKQDESGMPNNRFLAERTGGTYSTLKVQPAELEDSGVYFCASSFRPGLAAQNTGELFFGEGSRLTVL.

The genes are TRBV28 and TRBJ2-7, with 9 bases matching TRBD2. V lost 4 bases and J lost 4; bases outside the gene matches: 8. There are 15 residues in the CDR3. Looked up from germline, CDR1 is MDHEN and CDR2 is SYDVKM. DNA for the CDR3: TGTGCCAGCAGTTCCCCCATAAGCGGGAGGTACGAGCAGTACTTC. As protein: CASSSPISGRYEQYF. Together with reference TRBV28 and TRBJ2-7, the CDR3 gives the full variable domain: DVKVTQSSRYLVKRTGEKVFLECVQDMDHENMFWYRQDPGLGLRLIYFSYDVKMKEKGDIPEGYSVSREKKERFSLILESASTNQTSMYLCASSSPISGRYEQYFGPGTRLTVT.

J is TRBJ2-7 and V is TRBV19; 10 bases align to TRBD1. The length of the CDR3 is 15 residues. Germline CDR1 and CDR2: LNHDA and SQIVND (reference sequence). Germline trimming cut 5 bases from V and 4 bases from J; bases unmatched to any gene: 8. CDR3 nucleotides: TGTGCCAGTAGTCCGGACAGGGGGGGACCTTACGAGCAGTACTTC. This codes for CASSPDRGGPYEQYF.

The chain joins TRBV5-1 to TRBJ2-2; D is undetermined. Trimming removed 0 bases at V and 8 bases at J, with 14 bases between. The V gene's germline CDR1 is SGHRS and CDR2 YFSETQ. CDR3 size: 15 residues. The CDR3 here is CASSLEVGSSGELFF. In DNA, the CDR3 is TGCGCCAGCAGCTTGGAGGTGGGAAGTTCTGGGGAGCTGTTTTTT.

This sequence joins TRBV7-9 and TRBJ1-5; tentatively, D is TRBD1 (5 bases). Germline CDR1 and CDR2: SEHNR and FQNEAQ (reference sequence). Trimming left V 1 base short and J 2 bases short, with 15 bases between. CDR3 length: 17 amino acids. CDR3 DNA: TGTGCCAGCAGCTTAGGGCAGGGTTTTCGAGGCAATCAGCCCCAGCATTTT. Its translation: CASSLGQGFRGNQPQHF.

The J gene is TRBJ2-7, the V gene TRBV7-9, with 10 bases fitting TRBD2. The germline V gene has CDR1 SEHNR and CDR2 FQNEAQ (reference sequence). Trimming removed 6 bases from V and 3 bases from J; junction bases left unmatched: 8. CDR3 length equals 15 residues. In nucleotides, the CDR3 is TGTGCCAGCAGACGAGGGACTAGCGAGTACTACGAGCAGTACTTC. This encodes CASRRGTSEYYEQYF.

This sequence joins TRBV6-5 and TRBJ1-4, with a possible D match to TRBD1 (6 bases). CDR3 length: 15 amino acids. V dropped 0 bases and J dropped 4 bases, with 9 bases sitting between them. Germline CDR1 MNHEY, CDR2 SVGAGI. CDR3 residues: CASSYSQGLNEKLFF. The CDR3 coding sequence is TGTGCCAGCAGTTACTCTCAGGGGCTTAATGAAAAACTGTTTTTT.

The genes are TRBV7-6 and TRBJ2-1, with a possible D match to TRBD1 (5 bases). With 6 bases removed from V and 2 bases from J, the gap between germline ends came to 8 bases. This CDR3 has 13 amino acids. Looked up from germline, CDR1 is SGHVS and CDR2 is FNYEAQ. The CDR3 loop is CASRQDTYNEQFF. In DNA, the CDR3 is TGTGCCAGCAGACAGGACACCTACAATGAGCAGTTCTTC.

The V and J genes are TRBV6-1 and TRBJ1-2, with a weak D call TRBD1 (6 bases). Germline CDR1 reads MNHNS; CDR2 reads SASEGT. The CDR3 runs 13 residues. V was clipped by 3 bases and J by 4 bases, with 9 bases between them. The CDR3 nucleotides are TGTGCCAGCAGTGACCACAGGGCCTATGGCTACACCTTC. It yields the protein CASSDHRAYGYTF.

V and J are TRBV13 and TRBJ2-7, with a tentative D call TRBD1 (5 bases). Trimming removed 6 bases at V and 6 bases at J, with 21 bases between. The germline CDR1 and CDR2 sequences are PRHDT and FYEKMQ (reference sequence). There are 15 residues in the CDR3. The chain's CDR3 is CASSSITGSISEQYF. In DNA, the CDR3 is TGTGCCAGCAGTTCTATCACAGGCTCCATCTCCGAGCAGTACTTC.

On this clone: This same CDR3 is encoded by further DNA sequences in the sample. The chain is built from TRBV5-1 and TRBJ2-7; D may be TRBD1 or TRBD2 (5 bases each). CDR3 size: 13 residues. The germline V and J ends were trimmed by 3 bases and 1 base, with 8 bases remaining between them. Germline CDR1 SGHRS, CDR2 YFSETQ. CDR3 residues: CASSWDRSYEQYF. CDR3 DNA: TGCGCCAGCAGCTGGGACCGATCCTACGAGCAGTACTTC.

The genes are TRBV7-9 and TRBJ2-7; unclear D gene. Germline CDR1 and CDR2: SEHNR and FQNEAQ (reference sequence). The CDR3 extends over 13 amino acids. Trimming left V 1 base short and J 3 bases short, with 7 bases between. The CDR3 loop is CASSLVSFYEQYF. The CDR3 nucleotides read TGTGCCAGCAGCTTAGTCTCATTCTACGAGCAGTACTTC.

The chain recombines TRBV27 with TRBJ2-7, with D unclear. The CDR3 spans 13 residues. V gave up 5 bases and J gave up 0 bases, with 8 bases separating them. Per germline, CDR1 MNHEY and CDR2 SMNVEV (reference sequence). This CDR3 is CASSRGDSYEQYF. CDR3 nucleotide sequence: TGTGCCAGCAGTCGCGGTGACTCCTACGAGCAGTACTTC.

The chain joins TRBV13 to TRBJ2-5; D unresolved. Trimming cost V 4 bases and J 0 bases, with 6 bases left between them. CDR3 length: 13 residues. Germline V CDR1 and CDR2: PRHDT, FYEKMQ (reference sequence). The CDR3 loop is CASSSRNQETQYF. Written as DNA, the CDR3 is TGTGCCAGCAGCTCTCGGAACCAAGAGACCCAGTACTTC. The full variable domain, rest sourced from reference TRBV13 and TRBJ2-5, is AAGVIQSPRHLIKEKRETATLKCYPIPRHDTVYWYQQGPGQDPQFLISFYEKMQSDKGSIPDRFSAQQFSDYHSELNMSSLELGDSALYFCASSSRNQETQYFGPGTRLLVL.

The CDR3 DNA reads TGTGCCAGCAGCTTAGATCACAGCATGGATCCCCAGCATTTT. Translation: CASSLDHSMDPQHF. This chain connects TRBV7-9 to TRBJ1-5; D gene unclear. Germline V CDR1 and CDR2: SEHNR, FQNEAQ (reference sequence). The V end was cut by 1 base, the J end by 10 bases, with 14 bases between. The CDR3 loop spans 14 amino acids.

The rearrangement uses TRBV7-9 and TRBJ1-3; unclear D gene. The germline V gene has CDR1 SEHNR and CDR2 FQNEAQ (reference sequence). Trimming pared 1 base from V and 0 bases from J, leaving 4 bases between. The CDR3 loop spans 14 amino acids. CDR3 protein: CASSLDSSGNTIYF. The CDR3, as DNA: TGTGCCAGCAGCTTAGACAGCTCTGGAAACACCATATATTTT.